The 21 T cell receptor beta chains below come from one sample, sequenced in a study of T cell responses to AZD1222 COVID-19 vaccine. Assay: immunoSEQ multiplex PCR; the TCRdb copy retains only in-frame clones and omits some. This repertoire shows roughly 100,000 clones, over 75% found once; its top ten account for about 14%. The starting material was peripheral blood, obtained on day 0 of AZD1222 vaccination. The receptors were gathered from an adult in good health.

The chain couples TRBV19 to TRBJ1-5, with D possibly TRBD1 on 6 matching bases. CDR3 length: 16 residues. Germline CDR1 is LNHDA and CDR2 is SQIVND (reference sequence). Between the trimmed V and J ends, which lost 1 base and 6 bases, there was a span of 16 bases. CDR3 loop: CASSIVGRGESQPQHF. In DNA form, the CDR3 reads TGTGCCAGTAGTATAGTGGGCAGGGGTGAGAGTCAGCCCCAGCATTTT.

The rearrangement links TRBV5-4 to TRBJ2-3; no firm D call. V was clipped by 1 base and J by 5 bases, with 11 bases between them. This CDR3 contains 14 residues. The V gene's germline CDR1 is SGHNT and CDR2 YYREEE (reference sequence). The CDR3 DNA sequence: TGTGCCAGCAGCTTGAGTAGAGTCGGAGATACGCAGTATTTT. Translation gives CASSLSRVGDTQYF.

This chain uses TRBV4-2 with TRBJ2-7; 10 bases fit TRBD1. The germline gives CDR1 LGHNA, CDR2 YNFKEQ. V dropped 8 bases and J dropped 6; count of bases not matched to a gene: 13. This CDR3 is 15 amino acids long. The CDR3 DNA follows: TGTGCCAGCTCCCCCCTTGGGGGACAGGGGTTCGAGCAGTACTTC. Residues: CASSPLGGQGFEQYF.

The chain joins TRBV18 to TRBJ1-2; 7 bases fit TRBD1. The germline V gene has CDR1 KGHSH and CDR2 LQKENI. The CDR3 has 13 residues. V shed 6 bases and J 3 bases; nucleotides not matched to a gene: 4. In DNA form, the CDR3 reads TGTGCCAGCTCGCCAGGGACAGACTATGGCTACACCTTC. It specifies CASSPGTDYGYTF.

The genes are TRBV7-9 and TRBJ2-2; no clear D. The CDR3 is 14 amino acids. Trimming removed 7 bases from V and 7 bases from J, with 16 bases in between. Per the germline V gene, CDR1 is SEHNR and CDR2 is FQNEAQ (reference sequence). CDR3 sequence reads: CASNPPPLVGELFF. The CDR3 DNA reads as TGTGCCAGCAACCCCCCCCCGTTGGTCGGGGAGCTGTTTTTT.

The chain is built from TRBV4-1 and TRBJ1-5; D ambiguous. V lost 1 base and J 2 bases, leaving 9 bases between the germline ends. CDR1 and CDR2 from the germline V gene are MGHRA and YSYEKL. CDR3 size: 15 residues. This chain's CDR3 is CASSQVLRGNQPQHF. The CDR3 region has the DNA TGCGCCAGCAGCCAAGTGTTGAGGGGCAATCAGCCCCAGCATTTT.

This chain connects TRBV9 to TRBJ2-3; the match to TRBD2 covers 11 bases. CDR1 SGDLS and CDR2 YYNGEE come from the germline V gene. This CDR3 region has 16 residues. Trimming took 1 base from V and 5 from J; bases not matched to a gene: 6. Here the CDR3 reads CASSVPLAGGEDTQYF. The CDR3 bases are TGTGCCAGCAGCGTACCTCTAGCGGGGGGCGAAGATACGCAGTATTTT.

The chain uses TRBV9 and TRBJ2-7; 10 bases align to TRBD1. Trimming cost V 0 bases and J 5 bases; bases outside gene matches: 8. The length of the CDR3 is 16 residues. Germline CDR1 reads SGDLS; CDR2 reads YYNGEE. The CDR3 spells CASSVATGQGLDEQYF. DNA for the CDR3: TGTGCCAGCAGCGTAGCGACGGGACAGGGGTTGGACGAGCAGTACTTC.

The chain has TRBV19 and TRBJ1-2; D unresolved. Looked up from germline, CDR1 is LNHDA and CDR2 is SQIVND (reference sequence). This CDR3 is 14 amino acids long. V lost 10 bases to trimming and J lost 1 base, with 16 bases between them. The CDR3 sequence: CATSKGPYNYGYTF. DNA of the CDR3: TGTGCCACCAGTAAAGGTCCGTATAACTATGGCTACACCTTC.

DNA for the CDR3: TGTGCCAGCAGCCGGGCTGGGCGGGACGAGCAGTACTTC. It yields the protein CASSRAGRDEQYF. The V gene is TRBV3-1 (or the pseudogene TRBV3-2), the J gene TRBJ2-7; D is possibly TRBD2 (5 bases). Between the trimmed V and J ends, which lost 4 bases and 5 bases, there was a span of 12 bases. CDR1 is LGHDT and CDR2 is YNNKEL in the germline V gene (reference sequence). This CDR3 region has 13 residues.

The chain has TRBV7-2 and TRBJ2-1; D may be TRBD1 (5 bases). Per the germline V gene, CDR1 is SGHTA and CDR2 is FQGNSA. CDR3 length: 12 residues. V was clipped by 4 bases and J by 6 bases, with 7 bases between them. DNA for the CDR3: TGTGCCAGCAGCTCCCAGGGCAATGAGCAGTTCTTC. It is translated as CASSSQGNEQFF.

The J gene is TRBJ2-2, the V gene TRBV2; D might be TRBD1 (5 bases). Trimming took off 4 bases at V and 8 bases at J, with 14 bases between the two ends. CDR3 size: 14 residues. In germline, CDR1 is SNHLY, CDR2 FYNNEI. CDR3 region: CASSASQGRGELFF. The CDR3, as DNA: TGTGCCAGCAGTGCCTCTCAGGGTAGGGGGGAGCTGTTTTTT.

The CDR3 sequence: CASSRTGATHSGNTIYF. For the CDR3, the DNA is TGTGCCAGTAGTCGGACAGGGGCGACCCACTCTGGAAACACCATATATTTT. The chain recombines TRBV19 with TRBJ1-3; TRBD1 matches at 9 bases. The V gene's germline CDR1 is LNHDA and CDR2 SQIVND (reference sequence). Trimming removed 5 bases from V and 0 bases from J; junction bases left unmatched: 8. The CDR3 spans 17 residues. The variable domain in full, completed from reference TRBV19 and TRBJ1-3, reads DGGITQSPKYLFRKEGQNVTLSCEQNLNHDAMYWYRQDPGQGLRLIYYSQIVNDFQKGDIAEGYSVSREKKESFPLTVTSAQKNPTAFYLCASSRTGATHSGNTIYFGEGSWLTVV.

The rearrangement uses TRBV19 and TRBJ2-7, with D possibly called TRBD1 or TRBD2 (5 bases each). From germline, CDR1 is LNHDA and CDR2 SQIVND (reference sequence). Trimming shortened V by 3 bases and J by 4 bases, and 13 bases separated the two germline ends. CDR3 size: 14 residues. The chain's CDR3 is CASSIQRGVYEQYF. Written as DNA, the CDR3 is TGTGCCAGTAGTATTCAGCGAGGGGTTTACGAGCAGTACTTC.

The V and J genes are TRBV6-5 and TRBJ1-5; unclear D gene. Germline assignment: CDR1 MNHEY and CDR2 SVGAGI. The CDR3 covers 13 residues. The V end was cut by 6 bases, the J end by 4 bases, with 10 bases between. CDR3 DNA sequence: TGTGCCAGCAGCGCGTCGGGGAATCAGCCCCAGCATTTT. Translating gives CASSASGNQPQHF.

This sequence joins TRBV19 and TRBJ1-2; the D is unclear. V lost 6 bases to trimming and J lost 6 bases, with 23 bases between them. This CDR3 region has 16 residues. In germline, CDR1 is LNHDA, CDR2 SQIVND (reference sequence). CDR3 bases: TGTGCCAGTAGCGCTTCTATTGGGTCTCTTACGGATGGCTACACCTTC. Protein sequence: CASSASIGSLTDGYTF.

The V and J genes are TRBV7-9 and TRBJ2-3; perhaps TRBD2 as D (6 bases). The CDR3 has 16 amino acids. V gave up 3 bases and J gave up 4 bases, with 17 bases separating them. From germline, CDR1 is SEHNR and CDR2 FQNEAQ (reference sequence). CDR3 DNA sequence: TGTGCCAGCAGCTTCACTATGGGGGGAAATTCAGATACGCAGTATTTT. Translated: CASSFTMGGNSDTQYF.

V is TRBV28 and J is TRBJ2-2; perhaps TRBD2 as D (5 bases). Germline CDR1 is MDHEN and CDR2 is SYDVKM. Trimming cost V 2 bases and J 6 bases, with 13 bases left between them. The CDR3 is made up of 15 amino acids. The CDR3 loop is CASSLSRGLAGELFF. DNA of the CDR3: TGTGCCAGCAGTTTAAGTCGGGGTCTGGCCGGGGAGCTGTTTTTT.

The V and J genes are TRBV9 and TRBJ1-1; 10 nucleotides match TRBD1. Germline CDR1 SGDLS, CDR2 YYNGEE. V trimming: 3 bases; J trimming: 6 bases; junction bases outside the gene matches: 5. The CDR3 is made up of 14 amino acids. CDR3: CASSARDRGAEAFF. The CDR3 nucleotides read TGTGCCAGCAGCGCCCGGGACAGGGGCGCTGAAGCTTTCTTT.

This chain connects TRBV27 to TRBJ1-4, with a weak D call TRBD1 (5 bases). The CDR3 runs 19 residues. The V gene lost 2 bases and the J gene lost 2 bases, with 21 bases spanning the gap. Per germline, CDR1 MNHEY and CDR2 SMNVEV (reference sequence). In nucleotides, the CDR3 is TGTGCCAGCAGTTTAGGGCCCGGAGGCAGGGCAGGGACTAATGAAAAACTGTTTTTT. It codes for CASSLGPGGRAGTNEKLFF.

J is TRBJ2-7 and V is TRBV5-4; D may be TRBD1 (6 bases). Trimming took 0 bases from V and 3 from J, leaving 7 bases between them. The CDR3 is 13 amino acids. Germline CDR1 and CDR2: SGHNT and YYREEE (reference sequence). This CDR3 reads CASSLVQGYEQYF. CDR3 in DNA: TGTGCCAGCAGCTTGGTACAGGGCTACGAGCAGTACTTC. Supplemented by reference TRBV5-4 and TRBJ2-7, the full variable domain reads ETGVTQSPTHLIKTRGQQVTLRCSSQSGHNTVSWYQQALGQGPQFIFQYYREEENGRGNFPPRFSGLQFPNYSSELNVNALELDDSALYLCASSLVQGYEQYFGPGTRLTVT.